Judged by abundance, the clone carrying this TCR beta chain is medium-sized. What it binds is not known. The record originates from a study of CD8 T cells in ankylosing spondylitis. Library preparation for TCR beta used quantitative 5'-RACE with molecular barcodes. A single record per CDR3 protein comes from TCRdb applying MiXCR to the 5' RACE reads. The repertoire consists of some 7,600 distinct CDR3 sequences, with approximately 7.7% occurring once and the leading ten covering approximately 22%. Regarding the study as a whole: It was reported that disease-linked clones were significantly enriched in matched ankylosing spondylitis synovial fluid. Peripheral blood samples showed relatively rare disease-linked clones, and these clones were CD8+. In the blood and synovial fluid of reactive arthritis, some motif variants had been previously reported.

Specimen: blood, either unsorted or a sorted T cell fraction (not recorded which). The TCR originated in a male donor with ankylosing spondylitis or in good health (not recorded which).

This CDR3 reads CASSLRAGFNQPQHF. The DNA for the CDR3 is TGTGCCAGCAGCTTAAGGGCAGGGTTCAATCAGCCCCAGCATTTT. The genes are TRBV7-3 and TRBJ1-5; D may be TRBD1 (5 bases). Trimming removed 1 base at V and 3 bases at J, with 10 bases between. This CDR3 spans 15 amino acids. Germline V gives CDR1 SGHTA, CDR2 FQGTGA.